Given below is one TCR beta chain in context. No antigen is known for it. Naive CD8+ T cells displayed a CD45RO-CCR7+CD27+CD95- phenotype. This sample was taken from a study of CXCR3-negative and CXCR3-positive naive CD8 T cells. Study-level points and caveats: In CXCR3-positive naive cells, the TRB CDR3s were more hydrophobic than in CXCR3-negative naive cells. Cryopreserved cells partially lost CXCR3 expression, and fresh PBMCs were used in most assays.

With UMI labels, 5' RACE was used to prepare the TRB cDNA libraries. TCRdb reanalyzed the 5' RACE reads and collapses them to one entry per CDR3 protein, without DNA. The listing contains about 53,000 distinct CDR3 sequences. This CDR3 contains 15 residues. CDR1 ENHRY and CDR2 SYGVKD come from the germline V gene. Sequenced input: naive CXCR3- CD8+ T cells from blood. As for subset: CD45RO-CCR7+CD27+CD95- naive CD8+ T cells lacking CXCR3 (TNR3-). The receptor was derived from a human donor in good health. Some clones in this sample may be carry-over from other donors' samples. V usage is TRBV10-3 and J usage is TRBJ2-2; TCRdb's D gene call, TRBD2, goes unchecked for lack of DNA. CDR3 residues: CATRGSGTNTGELFF.